The 4 T cell receptor beta chains listed next were all sequenced from one sample in a study of neurological immune-mediated disorders. Time point defined: longitudinal time-point 3. TCRdb redid the calling of the 5' RACE reads with MiXCR, one entry per CDR3 protein. The table has approximately 84,000 distinct CDR3 sequences, around 4.5% seen once. The specimen sequenced was PBMCs. The source of these receptors is a woman in her sixties or seventies with multiple sclerosis.

There are many counts of this clonotype. The rearrangement links TRBV20-1 to TRBJ2-7; 7 bases are a match to TRBD1. Germline values: CDR1 DFQATT, CDR2 SNEGSKA (reference sequence). The CDR3 runs 13 residues. V lost 6 bases, J lost 0 bases, and 5 bases stayed unmatched. CDR3 sequence reads: CSAKRDSSYEQYF. The CDR3 region has the DNA TGCAGTGCGAAGAGGGACAGCTCCTACGAGCAGTACTTC.

This clonotype has ten or more counts. This chain links TRBV11-2 with TRBJ1-1, with unresolved D. The germline gives CDR1 SGHAT, CDR2 FQNNGV. The V end was cut by 5 bases, the J end by 7 bases, with 14 bases between. The CDR3 loop spans 13 amino acids. The CDR3 here is CASSRETVGEAFF. In DNA, the CDR3 is TGTGCCAGCAGCCGCGAGACGGTGGGTGAAGCTTTCTTT.

This clonotype was recorded many times. The CDR3 DNA is TGCAGTGCTATCCACCAGGGGGGTGGGGGCTACACCTTC. It specifies CSAIHQGGGGYTF. The rearrangement uses TRBV20-1 and TRBJ1-2; TRBD1 matches 7 bases. Germline V CDR1 and CDR2: DFQATT, SNEGSKA (reference sequence). The CDR3 is 13 residues long. Trimming took 4 bases from V and 8 from J; bases not matched to a gene: 10.

In its sample, this clonotype was seen many times. This chain connects TRBV11-2 to TRBJ1-1, with D unresolved. CDR1 SGHAT and CDR2 FQNNGV come from the germline V gene. V lost 5 bases and J lost 7, with 11 bases in between. CDR3 length: 12 amino acids. CDR3 DNA sequence: TGTGCCAGCAGCCCAAGACTCCTTGAAGCTTTCTTT. Translating it yields CASSPRLLEAFF.